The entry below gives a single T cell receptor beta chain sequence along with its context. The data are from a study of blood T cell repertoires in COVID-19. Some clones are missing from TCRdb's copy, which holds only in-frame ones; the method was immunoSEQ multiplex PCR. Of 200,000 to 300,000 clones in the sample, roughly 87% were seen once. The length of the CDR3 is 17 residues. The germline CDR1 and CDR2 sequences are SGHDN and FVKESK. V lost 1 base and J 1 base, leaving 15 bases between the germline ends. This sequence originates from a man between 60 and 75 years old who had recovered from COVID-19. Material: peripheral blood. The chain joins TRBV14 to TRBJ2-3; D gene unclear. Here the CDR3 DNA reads TGTGCCAGCAGCCAAGCGATATCACAGATGGGCACAGATACGCAGTATTTT. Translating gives CASSQAISQMGTDTQYF.